One sample yielded the 28 T cell receptor beta chains listed below, sequenced in a study of breast tumors, draining lymph nodes, adjacent tissues. TCRdb processed the multiplex PCR reads anew with MiXCR; each CDR3 protein has one entry. The sample comprises 20,000 to 25,000 distinct CDR3 sequences, roughly 30% of which are singletons, and approximately 10% rests with the top ten. The sequenced sample was breast tumor tissue. The receptors here all came from a female donor with breast cancer. Some clones in this sample may be carry-over from other donors' samples.

This clonotype has a count of ten or more. The rearrangement joins TRBV13 to TRBJ2-1, with TRBD2 matching over 8 bases. Germline CDR1 reads PRHDT; CDR2 reads FYEKMQ (reference sequence). Losses at the gene ends were 6 bases for V and 0 bases for J; bases not matched to a gene: 4. This CDR3 spans 15 amino acids. The DNA of the CDR3 is TGTGCCAGCAGTCAGAGCGGGAGCTCCTACAATGAGCAGTTCTTC. It is translated as CASSQSGSSYNEQFF.

With regard to this clonotype: The junction differs from germline at one of its ends, possibly a read error. The V and J genes are TRBV30 and TRBJ2-7; 8 bases line up with TRBD2. Per germline, CDR1 GTSNPN and CDR2 SVGIG (reference sequence). The CDR3 consists of 12 residues. Written as DNA, the CDR3 is TGCGCCTGGAACGGGCTAGCGGGTGGGCAGTACTTC. The encoded protein is CAWNGLAGGQYF.

This clonotype was observed many times. The chain is built from TRBV15 and TRBJ1-2; D unclear. The CDR3 is 12 amino acids. Deletions cut 0 bases from V and 6 bases from J, with 5 bases between. Germline V lookup: CDR1 LNHNV, CDR2 YYDKDF (reference sequence). Written as DNA, the CDR3 is TGTGCCACCAGCAGAGATCGGCATGGCTACACCTTC. It translates to CATSRDRHGYTF.

This clonotype showed up many times. The V and J genes are TRBV6-1 and TRBJ2-1, with TRBD2 identical over 11 bases. V gave up 6 bases and J gave up 8 bases; unmatched junction bases: 9. The germline CDR1 and CDR2 sequences are MNHNS and SASEGT. This CDR3 has 15 residues. CDR3 region: CASRPGTSGIYEQFF. The CDR3 nucleotides read TGTGCCAGCAGACCCGGGACTAGCGGAATCTATGAGCAGTTCTTC.

This clonotype has ten or more counts. The V gene is TRBV7-8, the J gene TRBJ1-6; TRBD1 matches 10 bases. CDR3 length: 16 residues. Looked up from germline, CDR1 is SGHVS and CDR2 is FQNEAQ. J was trimmed by 7 bases and V by 1 base; bases with no gene match: 4. In DNA, the CDR3 is TGTGCCAGCAGCTTAGTACCGGGACAGGGGAATTCACCCCTCCACTTT. Translating it yields CASSLVPGQGNSPLHF.

This clonotype was observed many times. The chain combines TRBV6-5 with TRBJ2-3, with a weak D call TRBD1 (7 bases). Germline V gene sequence: CDR1 MNHEY, CDR2 SVGAGI. The CDR3 runs to 17 residues. V lost 0 bases, J lost 0 bases, and 13 bases lay in between. The DNA of the CDR3 is TGTGCCAGCAGTTACTCGGTCAGGGGGGTTAGCACAGATACGCAGTATTTT. Translation: CASSYSVRGVSTDTQYF.

This clonotype has at least ten counts. The chain is built from TRBV6-1 and TRBJ2-5, with D perhaps TRBD2 (6 bases). Trimming cost V 7 bases and J 2 bases, with 20 bases left between them. Germline CDR1 reads MNHNS; CDR2 reads SASEGT. There are 16 residues in the CDR3. Here the CDR3 DNA reads TGTGCCAGCACAGTGTTCGGGGGTGGAGGACAAGAGACCCAGTACTTC. It yields the protein CASTVFGGGGQETQYF.

The gene calls are TRBV7-9 and TRBJ2-3, with 9 nucleotides matching TRBD1. Germline V gives CDR1 SEHNR, CDR2 FQNEAQ (reference sequence). This CDR3 contains 12 residues. V trimming: 4 bases; J trimming: 8 bases; junction bases outside the gene matches: 1. The CDR3 here is CASSSGQGTQYF. The CDR3 DNA reads TGTGCCAGCAGCTCGGGACAGGGTACGCAGTATTTT.

At least ten counts were recorded for this clonotype. The chain is built from TRBV19 and TRBJ2-1; D not resolved. The CDR3 has 12 residues. CDR1 and CDR2 from the germline V gene are LNHDA and SQIVND (reference sequence). Trimming took 3 bases from V and 9 from J, leaving 9 bases between them. The CDR3 spells CASSIRFGEQFF. CDR3 DNA: TGTGCCAGTAGTATCCGATTTGGTGAGCAGTTCTTC.

This clonotype came up many times. V is TRBV24-1 and J is TRBJ2-2; 14 positions agree with TRBD2. V shed 0 bases and J 2 bases; nucleotides not matched to a gene: 4. The CDR3 totals 19 residues. From germline, CDR1 is KGHDR and CDR2 SFDVKD. In nucleotides, the CDR3 is TGTGCCACCAGTGATTTGGGACTAGCGGGAGGCCTAAACACCGGGGAGCTGTTTTTT. It specifies CATSDLGLAGGLNTGELFF.

There are many counts of this clonotype. The chain is built from TRBV7-2 and TRBJ2-7, with 8 bases lining up with TRBD1. CDR3 size: 13 residues. Germline CDR1 and CDR2: SGHTA and FQGNSA. V was pared by 1 base and J by 5 bases, with 1 base of the junction left unmatched. DNA for the CDR3: TGTGCCAGCAGCTTAGACAGGGGGGACGAGCAGTACTTC. Encoded protein: CASSLDRGDEQYF.

This clonotype was seen ten or more times. The chain has TRBV15 and TRBJ1-3; D gene unclear. The length of the CDR3 is 16 residues. Trimming removed 1 base at V and 0 bases at J, with 10 bases between. CDR1 LNHNV and CDR2 YYDKDF come from the germline V gene (reference sequence). The CDR3 region has the DNA TGTGCCACCAGCAGAGGGAGGCAGTCCTCTGGAAACACCATATATTTT. Protein sequence: CATSRGRQSSGNTIYF.

This clonotype was picked up a small number of times. This sequence joins TRBV5-6 and TRBJ2-3; a weak D match, TRBD2 (6 bases). The CDR3 spans 16 residues. Trimming left V 3 bases short and J 0 bases short, with 14 bases between. Germline CDR1 reads SGHDT; CDR2 reads YYEEEE. CDR3 protein: CASSWTGTPSTDTQYF. For the CDR3, the DNA is TGTGCCAGCAGCTGGACCGGGACTCCTAGCACAGATACGCAGTATTTT.

In its sample, this clonotype was seen a few times. The chain uses TRBV6-2 or TRBV6-3 and TRBJ2-3; no firm D call. The CDR3 length is 17 residues. Between the trimmed V and J ends, which lost 5 bases and 4 bases, there was a span of 22 bases. The germline V gene has CDR1 MNHEY and CDR2 SVGEGT. CDR3 sequence reads: CASSLPPYRTTSDTQYF. The DNA for the CDR3 is TGTGCCAGCAGTCTCCCACCATACCGCACAACGTCAGATACGCAGTATTTT.

This clonotype was seen at least ten times. The chain combines TRBV14 with TRBJ2-1; D is ambiguous. Between the trimmed V and J ends, which lost 4 bases and 8 bases, there was a span of 18 bases. CDR1 and CDR2 (germline): SGHDN, FVKESK. The CDR3 has 15 residues. CDR3 protein: CASSPKTGRRDEQFF. In DNA, the CDR3 is TGTGCCAGCAGCCCAAAGACGGGTCGCCGGGATGAGCAGTTCTTC.

The CDR3 here is CASSQDFGGTSTDTQYF. Written as DNA, the CDR3 is TGTGCCAGCAGCCAAGATTTCGGCGGGACGAGCACAGATACGCAGTATTTT. This rearrangement joins TRBV3-1 to TRBJ2-3, with D possibly matching TRBD2 (6 bases). This CDR3 is built from 17 residues. The ends were cut back, 0 bases at V and 0 bases at J, with 13 bases in the middle. Germline V lookup: CDR1 LGHDT, CDR2 YNNKEL (reference sequence).

As for this clonotype: A read error may explain this, as a much larger clone is one base away. The genes are TRBV30 and TRBJ2-3; 8 nucleotides agree with TRBD2. Losses at the gene ends were 0 bases for V and 0 bases for J; bases not matched to a gene: 8. The CDR3 loop spans 17 amino acids. Per the germline V gene, CDR1 is GTSNPN and CDR2 is SVGIG (reference sequence). The CDR3 region is CAWSVGYSGISTDTQYF. The CDR3 DNA reads TGTGCCTGGAGTGTGGGGTATAGCGGGATAAGCACAGATACGCAGTATTTT. Supplemented by reference TRBV30 and TRBJ2-3, the full variable domain reads SQTIHQWPATLVQPVGSPLSLECTVEGTSNPNLYWYRQAAGRGLQLLFYSVGIGQISSEVPQNLSASRPQDRQFILSSKKLLLSDSGFYLCAWSVGYSGISTDTQYFGPGTRLTVL.

This clonotype was found many times. This chain joins TRBV6-5 and TRBJ1-2, with 7 positions matching TRBD1. Germline V gene sequence: CDR1 MNHEY, CDR2 SVGAGI. V shed 4 bases and J 2 bases; nucleotides not matched to a gene: 10. The CDR3 is 16 residues long. The CDR3 spells CASSSLTTGPNYGYTF. The CDR3 bases are TGTGCCAGCAGTTCCTTGACGACAGGGCCCAACTATGGCTACACCTTC.

In its sample, this clonotype was seen a few times. This chain joins TRBV27 and TRBJ2-1; either TRBD1 or TRBD2 may fit D (5 bases each). This CDR3 has 15 amino acids. CDR1 is MNHEY, CDR2 SMNVEV, per germline (reference sequence). Trimming removed 0 bases at V and 6 bases at J, with 12 bases between. The CDR3 coding sequence is TGTGCCAGCAGTTTATCCGGGACGGCGGCCAATGAGCAGTTCTTC. Its translation: CASSLSGTAANEQFF.

This clonotype came up many times. CDR3 in amino acids: CASSSPAGGRYEQYF. In DNA form, the CDR3 reads TGTGCCAGCAGCTCCCCAGCGGGAGGGAGGTACGAGCAGTACTTC. The V gene is TRBV11-3, the J gene TRBJ2-7, with 10 positions matching TRBD2. V dropped 4 bases and J dropped 4; count of bases not matched to a gene: 7. CDR1 and CDR2 from the germline V gene are SGHNT and YENEEA. CDR3 size: 15 residues.

This clonotype appeared many times. The chain uses TRBV9 and TRBJ2-2; 8 bases map to TRBD2. Trimming at V came to 6 bases and at J to 7 bases, leaving 5 bases not matched to a gene. CDR1 is SGDLS and CDR2 is YYNGEE in the germline V gene. The CDR3 is 13 residues long. The CDR3 DNA is TGTGCCAGCACCCCCCGGGAGGGCGGGGAGCTGTTTTTT. Amino acid sequence: CASTPREGGELFF. Filled out from reference TRBV9 and TRBJ2-2, the complete variable domain reads DSGVTQTPKHLITATGQRVTLRCSPRSGDLSVYWYQQSLDQGLQFLIQYYNGEERAKGNILERFSAQQFPDLHSELNLSSLELGDSALYFCASTPREGGELFFGEGSRLTVL.

This clonotype was detected many times. The chain joins TRBV7-8 to TRBJ1-3, with no clear D. Germline CDR1 reads SGHVS; CDR2 reads FQNEAQ. CDR3 length: 15 residues. V shed 5 bases and J shed 4 bases, with 15 bases lying between them. CDR3 sequence reads: CASSPVELPGNTIYF. For the CDR3, the DNA is TGTGCCAGCAGCCCGGTAGAGCTTCCCGGAAACACCATATATTTT.

On this clonotype itself: Possible read error: a much larger clone is one base away. The rearrangement links TRBV28 to TRBJ1-3; D not resolved. CDR3 length equals 16 residues. Trimming took 5 bases from V and 2 from J, leaving 16 bases between them. CDR1 is MDHEN and CDR2 is SYDVKM in the germline V gene. CDR3 sequence: CASSPPEDLPGNTIYF. The CDR3 DNA reads TGTGCCAGCAGTCCCCCGGAGGATCTCCCTGGAAACACCATATATTTT.

At least ten counts were recorded for this clonotype. This chain links TRBV3-2 with TRBJ2-5; the DNA was not compared with TRBD2, the D call given in the table. TRBV3-2 is tagged as a pseudogene. This CDR3 has 15 amino acids. The CDR3: CASSQDYREAETQYF. The CDR3 DNA follows: TGTGCCAGCAGCCAAGATTATCGGGAAGCAGAGACCCAGTACTTC.

The chain couples TRBV12-3 or TRBV12-4 to TRBJ2-2; D uncertain. The V end lost 2 bases, the J end lost 6 bases, and 4 bases lay between the germline ends. This CDR3 spans 12 amino acids. CDR3 coding DNA: TGTGCCAGCAGTTTATATGCCGGGGAGCTGTTTTTT. It is translated as CASSLYAGELFF.

The table lists this clonotype with many counts. V usage is TRBV30 and J usage is TRBJ1-3; D uncertain. V was pared by 0 bases and J by 0 bases, with 6 bases between. Germline V lookup: CDR1 GTSNPN, CDR2 SVGIG (reference sequence). This CDR3 has 14 residues. The CDR3 bases are TGTGCCTGGAGTGTAAGCTACTCTGGAAACACCATATATTTT. Encoded protein: CAWSVSYSGNTIYF.

By share of the sample, this clonotype is medium-sized. The chain joins TRBV10-3 to TRBJ2-7; TRBD2 is a possible D gene (6 bases). Germline V gene data show CDR1 as ENHRY and CDR2 as SYGVKD. V lost 10 bases and J lost 4, with 14 bases in between. CDR3 size: 12 residues. The CDR3 DNA reads TGTGCCACCGCCGGAGGGACGTACGAGCAGTACTTC. It translates to CATAGGTYEQYF.

This clonotype came up many times. This rearrangement joins TRBV19 to TRBJ1-5, with TRBD1 matching 7 bases. V lost 3 bases to trimming and J lost 4 bases; unmatched junction nucleotides: 3. The CDR3 is made up of 14 amino acids. Germline CDR1 reads LNHDA; CDR2 reads SQIVND (reference sequence). DNA for the CDR3: TGTGCCAGTAGTATCGACAGGGAAAATCAGCCCCAGCATTTT. It yields the protein CASSIDRENQPQHF.